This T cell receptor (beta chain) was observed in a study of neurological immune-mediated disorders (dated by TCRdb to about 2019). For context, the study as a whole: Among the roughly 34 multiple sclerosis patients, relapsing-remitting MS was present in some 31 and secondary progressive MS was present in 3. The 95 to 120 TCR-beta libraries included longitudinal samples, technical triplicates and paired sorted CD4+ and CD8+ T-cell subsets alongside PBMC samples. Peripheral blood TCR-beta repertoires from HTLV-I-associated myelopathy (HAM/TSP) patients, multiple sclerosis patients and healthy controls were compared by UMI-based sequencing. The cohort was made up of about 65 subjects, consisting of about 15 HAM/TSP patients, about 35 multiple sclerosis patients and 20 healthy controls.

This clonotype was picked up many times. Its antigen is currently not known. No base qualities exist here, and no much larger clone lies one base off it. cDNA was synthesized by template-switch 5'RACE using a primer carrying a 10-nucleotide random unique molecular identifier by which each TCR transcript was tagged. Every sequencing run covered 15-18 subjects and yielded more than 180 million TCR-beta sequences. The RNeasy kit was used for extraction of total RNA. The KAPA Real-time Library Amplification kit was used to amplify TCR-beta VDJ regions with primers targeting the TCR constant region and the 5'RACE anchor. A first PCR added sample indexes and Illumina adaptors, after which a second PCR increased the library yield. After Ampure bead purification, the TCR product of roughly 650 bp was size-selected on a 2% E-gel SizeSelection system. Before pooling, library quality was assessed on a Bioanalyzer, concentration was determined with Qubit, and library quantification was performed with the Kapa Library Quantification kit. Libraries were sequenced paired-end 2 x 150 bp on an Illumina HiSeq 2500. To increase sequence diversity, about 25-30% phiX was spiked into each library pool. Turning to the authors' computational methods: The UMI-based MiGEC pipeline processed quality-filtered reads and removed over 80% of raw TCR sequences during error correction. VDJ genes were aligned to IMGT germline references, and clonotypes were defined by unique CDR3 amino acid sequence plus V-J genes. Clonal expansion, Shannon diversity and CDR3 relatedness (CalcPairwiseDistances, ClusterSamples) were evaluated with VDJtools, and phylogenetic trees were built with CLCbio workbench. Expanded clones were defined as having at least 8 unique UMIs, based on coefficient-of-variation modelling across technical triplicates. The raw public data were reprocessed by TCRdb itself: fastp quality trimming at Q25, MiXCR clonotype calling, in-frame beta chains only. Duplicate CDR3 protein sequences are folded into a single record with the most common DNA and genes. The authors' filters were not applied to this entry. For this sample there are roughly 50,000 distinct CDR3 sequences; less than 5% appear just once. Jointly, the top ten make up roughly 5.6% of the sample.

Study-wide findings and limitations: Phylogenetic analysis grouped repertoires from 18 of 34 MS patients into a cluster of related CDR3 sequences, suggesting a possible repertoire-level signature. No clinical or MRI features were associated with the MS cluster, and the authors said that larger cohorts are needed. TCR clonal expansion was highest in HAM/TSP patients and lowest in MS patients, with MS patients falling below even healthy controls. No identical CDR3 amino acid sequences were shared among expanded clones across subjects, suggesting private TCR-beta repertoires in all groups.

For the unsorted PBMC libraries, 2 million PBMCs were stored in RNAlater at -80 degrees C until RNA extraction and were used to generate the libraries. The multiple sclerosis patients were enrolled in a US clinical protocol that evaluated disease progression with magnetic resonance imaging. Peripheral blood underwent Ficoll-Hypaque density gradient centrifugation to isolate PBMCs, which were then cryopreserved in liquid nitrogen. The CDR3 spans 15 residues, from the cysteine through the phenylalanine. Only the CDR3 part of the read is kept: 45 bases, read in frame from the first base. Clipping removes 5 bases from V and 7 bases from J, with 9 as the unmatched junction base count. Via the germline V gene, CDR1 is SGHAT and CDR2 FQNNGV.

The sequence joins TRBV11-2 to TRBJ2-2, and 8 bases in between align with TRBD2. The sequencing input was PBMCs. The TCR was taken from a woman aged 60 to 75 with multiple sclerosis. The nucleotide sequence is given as TGTGCCAGCAGCCGGGAGGGACCTTCCGTCGGGGAGCTGTTTTTT. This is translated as CASSREGPSVGELFF.